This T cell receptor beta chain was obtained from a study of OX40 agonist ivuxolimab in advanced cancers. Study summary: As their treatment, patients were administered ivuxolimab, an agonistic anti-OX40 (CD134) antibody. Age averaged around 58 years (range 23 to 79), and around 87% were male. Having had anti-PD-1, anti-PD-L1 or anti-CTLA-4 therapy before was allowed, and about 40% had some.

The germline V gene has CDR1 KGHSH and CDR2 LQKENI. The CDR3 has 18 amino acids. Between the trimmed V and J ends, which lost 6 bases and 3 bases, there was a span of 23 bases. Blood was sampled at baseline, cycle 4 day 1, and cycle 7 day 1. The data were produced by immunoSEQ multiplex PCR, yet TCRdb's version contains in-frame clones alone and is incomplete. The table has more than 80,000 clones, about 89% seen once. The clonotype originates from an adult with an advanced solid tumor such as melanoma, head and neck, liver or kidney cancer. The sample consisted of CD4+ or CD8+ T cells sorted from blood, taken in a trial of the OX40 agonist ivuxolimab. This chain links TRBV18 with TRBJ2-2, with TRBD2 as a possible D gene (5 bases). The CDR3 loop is CASSEVMLGGVDTGELFF. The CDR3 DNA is TGTGCCAGCTCTGAAGTTATGCTAGGAGGCGTCGACACCGGGGAGCTGTTTTTT.